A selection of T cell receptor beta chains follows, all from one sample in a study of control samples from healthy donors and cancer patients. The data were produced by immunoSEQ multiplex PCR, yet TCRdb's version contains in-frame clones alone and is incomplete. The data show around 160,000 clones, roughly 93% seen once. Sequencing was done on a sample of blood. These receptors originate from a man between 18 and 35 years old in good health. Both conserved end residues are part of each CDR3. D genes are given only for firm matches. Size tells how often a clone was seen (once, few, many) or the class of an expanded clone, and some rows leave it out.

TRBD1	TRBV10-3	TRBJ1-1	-	TGTGCCATCAGTGTAGGGGGCGACACTGAAGCTTTCTTT	CAISVGGDTEAFF
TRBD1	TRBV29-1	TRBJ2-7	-	TGCAGCGTTGAAGGGGGGACAGGGAAATCCTACGAGCAGTACTTC	CSVEGGTGKSYEQYF
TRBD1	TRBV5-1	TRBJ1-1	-	TGCGCCAGCAGCAGGGGGGACAGTAACCTGAACACTGAAGCTTTCTTT	CASSRGDSNLNTEAFF
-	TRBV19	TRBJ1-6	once	TGTGCCAGTAGTATAGGTAGTCAGGGCAATTCACCCCTCCACTTT	CASSIGSQGNSPLHF
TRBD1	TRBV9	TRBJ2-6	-	TGTGCCAGCAGCGCACCCCTAGGCCGACAGGGGCTATCTGGGGCCAACGTCCTGACTTTC	CASSAPLGRQGLSGANVLTF
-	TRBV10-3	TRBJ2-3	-	TGTGCCATCAGTGAGTCCCAGGCGAGGGGTTCTAACACAGATACGCAGTATTTT	CAISESQARGSNTDTQYF
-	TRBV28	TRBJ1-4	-	TGTGCCAGCAGTTTCGGTCAGGATAATGAAAAACTGTTTTTT	CASSFGQDNEKLFF
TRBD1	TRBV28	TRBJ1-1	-	TGTGCCAGCAAGGGACAGATCTACACTGAAGCTTTCTTT	CASKGQIYTEAFF
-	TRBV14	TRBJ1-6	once	TGTGCCAGCAGCCCGGGGGCGGGCTATAATTCACCCCTCCACTTT	CASSPGAGYNSPLHF
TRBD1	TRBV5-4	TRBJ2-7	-	TGTGCCAGCAGCTTGGGGACAGGCGTCTACGAGCAGTACTTC	CASSLGTGVYEQYF
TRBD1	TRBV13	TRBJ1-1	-	TGTGCCAGCAGCCTGACAGGGTTCAGGACTGAAGCTTTCTTT	CASSLTGFRTEAFF
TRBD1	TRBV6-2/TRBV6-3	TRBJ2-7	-	TGTGCCAGCAGTTACCGGACAGGGGTGAGGCTCCACGAGCAGTACTTC	CASSYRTGVRLHEQYF
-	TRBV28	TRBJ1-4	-	TGTGCCAGCGAGAGTTTGGGGGTCCGTGAAAAACTGTTTTTT	CASESLGVREKLFF
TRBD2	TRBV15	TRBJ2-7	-	TGTGCCACCAGCAGTGGTGGGAGGGCACGAGGCGAGCAGTACTTC	CATSSGGRARGEQYF
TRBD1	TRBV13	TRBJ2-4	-	TGTGCCAGCAGCCCCCCGGGACAGGGTGCCAAAAACATTCAGTACTTC	CASSPPGQGAKNIQYF
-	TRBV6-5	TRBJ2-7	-	TGTGCCAGCAGTCGACAGGACACCTACGAGCAGTACTTC	CASSRQDTYEQYF
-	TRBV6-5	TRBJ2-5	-	TGTGCCAGCAGTTACGGGGAGACCCAGTACTTC	CASSYGETQYF
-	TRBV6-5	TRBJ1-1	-	TGTGCCAGCAGTTATGGGCAAAGGACTGAAGCTTTCTTT	CASSYGQRTEAFF